These 16 T cell receptor beta chains share one sample of origin, sequenced in a study of T cell repertoires in cytomegalovirus infection (dated by TCRdb to the late 2010s). This sample was sequenced with an Illumina HiSeq 1500. Using fastp trimming at Q25 and MiXCR clonotype assembly, TCRdb reanalyzed the public sequencing data and kept in-frame beta chains. Every entry covers one CDR3 protein and lists the most common genes and DNA from its rows. Counted in this sample were 150,000 to 160,000 distinct CDR3 sequences; 20% to 25% of them appeared once. The leading ten clones occupy 10% to 11% of the sample. Sequenced sample: PBMCs. Source of these receptors: a human donor in good health (CMV status not recorded). Some clones in this sample may be carry-over from other donors' samples.

The rearrangement uses TRBV18 and TRBJ2-3; a possible D gene is TRBD2 (6 bases). The CDR3 spans 15 residues. V lost 6 bases and J lost 0, with 13 bases in between. CDR1 KGHSH and CDR2 LQKENI come from the germline V gene. For the CDR3, the DNA is TGTGCCAGCTCCCCGACCGGGACTAGCACAGATACGCAGTATTTT. The encoded protein is CASSPTGTSTDTQYF.

This clonotype has just one count. The V and J genes are TRBV4-2 and TRBJ1-5, with unresolved D. V lost 0 bases to trimming and J lost 6 bases, with 9 bases between them. Per germline, CDR1 LGHNA and CDR2 YNFKEQ. The CDR3 covers 14 residues. Written as DNA, the CDR3 is TGTGCCAGCAGCCAAGATTGGGGAGGTCAGCCCCAGCATTTT. As protein: CASSQDWGGQPQHF.

The chain couples TRBV28 to TRBJ2-2; D unresolved. CDR3 length: 13 amino acids. Trimming took off 5 bases at V and 5 bases at J, with 9 bases between the two ends. The germline gives CDR1 MDHEN, CDR2 SYDVKM. CDR3 protein: CASSPRKTGELFF. In DNA form, the CDR3 reads TGTGCCAGCAGTCCAAGGAAAACCGGGGAGCTGTTTTTT. The whole variable domain, filled in from reference TRBV28 and TRBJ2-2, reads DVKVTQSSRYLVKRTGEKVFLECVQDMDHENMFWYRQDPGLGLRLIYFSYDVKMKEKGDIPEGYSVSREKKERFSLILESASTNQTSMYLCASSPRKTGELFFGEGSRLTVL.

This clonotype was seen many times. This chain links TRBV28 with TRBJ2-1; TRBD1 aligns across 8 bases. CDR1 and CDR2 from the germline V gene are MDHEN and SYDVKM. Losses at the gene ends were 2 bases for V and 10 bases for J; bases not matched to a gene: 7. This CDR3 is 14 amino acids long. The chain's CDR3 is CASSLGAGGREQFF. In nucleotides, the CDR3 is TGTGCCAGCAGTTTAGGGGCAGGGGGCAGGGAGCAGTTCTTC.

This clonotype has more than one count but fewer than ten. This rearrangement joins TRBV5-1 to TRBJ2-1, with D possibly being TRBD1 (6 bases). The CDR3 is 16 residues long. CDR1 is SGHRS and CDR2 is YFSETQ in the germline V gene. Trimming took off 3 bases at V and 0 bases at J, with 13 bases between the two ends. The CDR3 sequence: CASSSQGTSSYNEQFF. CDR3 nucleotides: TGCGCCAGCAGCTCTCAGGGGACAAGCTCCTACAATGAGCAGTTCTTC.

This clonotype was recorded a few times. V usage is TRBV28 and J usage is TRBJ1-6; D is ambiguous. V was shortened by 1 base and J by 5 bases, with 6 bases between the two germline ends. Germline V gene lookup returns CDR1 MDHEN and CDR2 SYDVKM. The CDR3 totals 14 residues. The CDR3 nucleotides read TGTGCCAGCAGTTTATCAATGGATAATTCACCCCTCCACTTT. As protein: CASSLSMDNSPLHF.

The table lists this clonotype with a few counts. The V and J genes are TRBV28 and TRBJ2-1; a possible D gene is TRBD1 (6 bases). The CDR3 sequence is 13 residues long. V lost 6 bases and J 3 bases, leaving 9 bases between the germline ends. CDR1 and CDR2 (germline): MDHEN, SYDVKM. In DNA, the CDR3 is TGTGCCAGCAGGAAGACAGGCTACAATGAGCAGTTCTTC. Protein sequence: CASRKTGYNEQFF.

The chain uses TRBV12-3 or TRBV12-4 and TRBJ1-1; D gene unclear. There are 13 residues in the CDR3. V lost 2 bases and J lost 1, with 5 bases in between. The CDR3 spells CASSLQANTEAFF. In DNA form, the CDR3 reads TGTGCCAGCAGTTTACAGGCGAACACTGAAGCTTTCTTT.

The chain links TRBV15 to TRBJ1-5, with TRBD1 matching over 8 bases. V shed 5 bases, J shed 6 bases, and the junction held 15 bases outside the gene matches. There are 17 residues in the CDR3. Germline-derived CDR1 and CDR2 are LNHNV and YYDKDF (reference sequence). The CDR3 reads CATSLIGSGGASQPQHF. Here the CDR3 DNA reads TGTGCCACCAGCCTTATAGGTTCAGGGGGCGCTTCTCAGCCCCAGCATTTT.

This clonotype showed up just a few times. The chain carries TRBV29-1 and TRBJ2-5, with 15 bases that match TRBD2. CDR1 and CDR2 (germline): SQVTM, ANQGSEA. This CDR3 has 17 residues. Losses at the gene ends were 4 bases for V and 4 bases for J; bases not matched to a gene: 10. The CDR3 reads CSVGDPGLAGGGETQYF. The CDR3 nucleotides are TGCAGCGTTGGAGACCCGGGACTAGCGGGAGGAGGAGAGACCCAGTACTTC.

The V gene is TRBV27, the J gene TRBJ1-1; D is unresolved. This CDR3 region has 13 residues. Germline values: CDR1 MNHEY, CDR2 SMNVEV (reference sequence). Trimming pared 2 bases from V and 5 bases from J, leaving 9 bases between. CDR3 DNA: TGTGCCAGCAGTTTAAGGGTAAGGACTGAAGCTTTCTTT. This codes for CASSLRVRTEAFF.

This chain uses TRBV10-3 with TRBJ1-5; TRBD1 is a possible D gene (6 bases). The CDR3 spans 13 residues. Germline V gene sequence: CDR1 ENHRY, CDR2 SYGVKD. Between the trimmed V and J ends, which lost 7 bases and 5 bases, there was a span of 12 bases. The CDR3 spells CAITRTVDQPQHF. In DNA form, the CDR3 reads TGTGCCATCACCAGGACAGTAGATCAGCCCCAGCATTTT.

J is TRBJ2-2 and V is TRBV20-1; D perhaps matches TRBD1 (5 bases). The CDR3 totals 17 residues. V lost 1 base and J 0 bases, leaving 15 bases between the germline ends. Germline assignment: CDR1 DFQATT and CDR2 SNEGSKA (reference sequence). The CDR3 sequence is CSARARLGHSNTGELFF. The DNA for the CDR3 is TGCAGTGCTAGAGCTCGCCTTGGACATTCGAACACCGGGGAGCTGTTTTTT.

The chain joins TRBV6-5 to TRBJ1-1; D uncertain. The germline CDR1 and CDR2 sequences are MNHEY and SVGAGI. The CDR3 spans 13 residues. V was shortened by 6 bases and J by 1 base, with 9 bases between the two germline ends. This CDR3 is CASRPIANTEAFF. CDR3 nucleotide sequence: TGTGCCAGCAGACCTATCGCGAACACTGAAGCTTTCTTT.

This clonotype came up many times. This chain links TRBV24-1 with TRBJ2-1, with D possibly being TRBD2 (6 bases). Germline V gives CDR1 KGHDR, CDR2 SFDVKD. The CDR3 is made up of 13 amino acids. The V gene lost 1 base and the J gene lost 7 bases, with 7 bases spanning the gap. CDR3: CATSDFGGNEQFF. CDR3 DNA sequence: TGTGCCACCAGTGATTTTGGGGGGAATGAGCAGTTCTTC.

V is TRBV5-1 and J is TRBJ1-1; D is unclear. Between the trimmed V and J ends, which lost 0 bases and 4 bases, there was a span of 10 bases. Germline V gives CDR1 SGHRS, CDR2 YFSETQ. The CDR3 is made up of 14 amino acids. CDR3 in amino acids: CASSLVSSPTEAFF. The DNA for the CDR3 is TGCGCCAGCAGCTTGGTGAGCAGCCCCACTGAAGCTTTCTTT.